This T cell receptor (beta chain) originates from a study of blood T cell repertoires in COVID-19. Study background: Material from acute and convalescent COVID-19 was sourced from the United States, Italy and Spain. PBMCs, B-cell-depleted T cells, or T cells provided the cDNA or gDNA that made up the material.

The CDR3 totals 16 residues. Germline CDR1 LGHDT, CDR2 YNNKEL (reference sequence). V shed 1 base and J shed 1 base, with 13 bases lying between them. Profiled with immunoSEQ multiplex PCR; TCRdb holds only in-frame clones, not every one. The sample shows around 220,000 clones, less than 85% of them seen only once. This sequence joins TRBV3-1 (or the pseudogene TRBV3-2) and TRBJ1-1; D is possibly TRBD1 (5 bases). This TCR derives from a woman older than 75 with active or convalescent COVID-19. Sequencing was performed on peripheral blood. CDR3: CASSQVTTDENTEAFF. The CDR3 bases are TGTGCCAGCAGCCAAGTAACGACAGACGAGAACACTGAAGCTTTCTTT.